These 9 T cell receptor beta chains were all obtained from the same sample, sequenced in a study of blood T cell repertoires in COVID-19. Some clones are missing from TCRdb's copy, which holds only in-frame ones; the method was immunoSEQ multiplex PCR. Here the sample spans about 200,000 clones, roughly 84% being singletons. The sequencing input was peripheral blood. These receptors originate from a woman in her forties who had recovered from COVID-19.

This clone occurred a few times. The rearrangement uses TRBV5-1 and TRBJ1-2; 7 nucleotides agree with TRBD1. Germline V gene lookup returns CDR1 SGHRS and CDR2 YFSETQ. The V segment lost 4 bases and the J segment 6 bases; nucleotides outside the gene matches: 9. This CDR3 spans 14 amino acids. The CDR3: CASSLPTGNNGYTF. For the CDR3, the DNA is TGCGCCAGCAGCCTACCGACAGGGAATAATGGCTACACCTTC. The full variable domain, in which reference TRBV5-1 and TRBJ1-2 provide the parts outside the CDR3, is KAGVTQTPRYLIKTRGQQVTLSCSPISGHRSVSWYQQTPGQGLQFLFEYFSETQRNKGNFPGRFSGRQFSNSRSEMNVSTLELGDSALYLCASSLPTGNNGYTFGSGTRLTVV.

V usage is TRBV4-2 and J usage is TRBJ2-1; possible D gene TRBD2, 6 bases. From germline, CDR1 is LGHNA and CDR2 YNFKEQ. Trimming removed 0 bases at V and 13 bases at J, with 19 bases between. This CDR3 contains 15 residues. The CDR3 reads CASSQDLTGTPVQFF. CDR3 bases: TGTGCCAGCAGCCAAGATCTCACCGGGACTCCCGTCCAGTTCTTC.

The J gene is TRBJ2-3, the V gene TRBV18; a weak D match, TRBD2 (6 bases). This CDR3 contains 16 residues. V shed 2 bases and J shed 2 bases, with 14 bases lying between them. Germline V gene lookup returns CDR1 KGHSH and CDR2 LQKENI. The CDR3 sequence is CASSPSAGGNTDTQYF. CDR3 in DNA: TGTGCCAGCTCACCATCTGCTGGCGGGAACACAGATACGCAGTATTTT.

The chain combines TRBV9 with TRBJ1-3; TRBD1 might be the D (5 bases). Deletions cut 4 bases from V and 0 bases from J, with 14 bases between. CDR1 SGDLS and CDR2 YYNGEE come from the germline V gene. The CDR3 length is 16 residues. In DNA form, the CDR3 reads TGTGCCAGCAGCCTTCGGACATCCGCCTCTGGAAACACCATATATTTT. Its protein product is CASSLRTSASGNTIYF.

The CDR3 sequence is CASSRGTSGGYTF. CDR3 coding DNA: TGTGCCAGCAGTCGGGGGACCAGCGGGGGCTACACCTTC. The rearrangement joins TRBV6-5 to TRBJ1-2; a weak D match, TRBD1 (5 bases). Germline loops: CDR1 MNHEY, CDR2 SVGAGI. The CDR3 consists of 13 residues. V was cut by 5 bases and J by 8 bases, with 15 bases left in between.

The chain recombines TRBV30 with TRBJ1-5, with D perhaps matching TRBD1 (6 bases). Germline CDR1 is GTSNPN and CDR2 is SVGIG (reference sequence). The CDR3 is 13 residues long. Trimming stripped 5 bases from V and 0 bases from J, with 8 bases between. The CDR3 DNA is TGTGCCTGGGGACAGTATAGCAATCAGCCCCAGCATTTT. As protein: CAWGQYSNQPQHF.

The V gene is TRBV28, the J gene TRBJ1-2; unclear D gene. CDR1 is MDHEN and CDR2 is SYDVKM in the germline V gene. V lost 6 bases, J lost 2 bases, and 13 bases lay in between. The CDR3 totals 14 residues. DNA for the CDR3: TGTGCCAGCAGAGCGAATACCAAAAACTATGGCTACACCTTC. This sequence encodes CASRANTKNYGYTF.

The chain employs TRBV6-1 and TRBJ1-2; maybe TRBD1 (5 bases). CDR1 is MNHNS and CDR2 is SASEGT in the germline V gene. The CDR3 is made up of 16 amino acids. Trimming removed 5 bases at V and 4 bases at J, with 20 bases between. The CDR3 DNA reads as TGTGCCAGCAGTAAAGGGTCGGGGGTCTCTACCTATGGCTACACCTTC. This translates into CASSKGSGVSTYGYTF.

The J gene is TRBJ2-7, the V gene TRBV7-6; 9 bases line up with TRBD2. V lost 5 bases, J lost 3 bases, and 2 bases stayed unmatched. There are 13 residues in the CDR3. Germline-derived CDR1 and CDR2 are SGHVS and FNYEAQ. DNA of the CDR3: TGTGCCAGCAGCGCGACTAGCGGCTACGAGCAGTACTTC. Translated: CASSATSGYEQYF.